These T cell receptor beta chains were read from a single sample in a study of blood T cell repertoires in COVID-19. Profiled with immunoSEQ multiplex PCR; TCRdb holds only in-frame clones, not every one. The sample lists fewer than 300,000 clones; 85% were seen once. Specimen: PBMCs or T cells enriched from blood (not recorded which). The origin of the receptors is a woman aged 50 to 65 who had recovered from COVID-19. CDR3s include the opening cysteine and the closing phenylalanine or tryptophan. D genes are given only for firm matches. Size is omitted from some rows. Given values are once, few, many or a class for expanded clones.

j_gene | v_gene | abundance | d_gene | len | CDR3aa | CDR3nt
TRBJ2-7 | TRBV7-9 | NA | TRBD1 | 14 | CASSLGQGAYEQYF | TGTGCCAGCAGCTTGGGACAGGGTGCCTACGAGCAGTACTTC
TRBJ2-1 | TRBV24-1 | NA | TRBD1 | 15 | CATSDTDRPDNEQFF | TGTGCCACCAGTGATACGGACAGGCCTGACAATGAGCAGTTCTTC
TRBJ2-1 | TRBV11-3 | NA | NA | 13 | CASSATAFVEQFF | TGTGCCAGCAGCGCTACCGCTTTTGTTGAGCAGTTCTTC
TRBJ2-1 | TRBV7-9 | NA | NA | 11 | CASSLVNEQFF | TGTGCCAGCAGCCTCGTCAATGAGCAGTTCTTC
TRBJ2-7 | TRBV12-3/TRBV12-4 | NA | TRBD1 | 13 | CASSFFGTVSPYF | TGTGCCAGCAGTTTTTTTGGGACAGTTTCGCCGTACTTC
TRBJ1-5 | TRBV28 | NA | NA | 14 | CASSAGGANQPQHF | TGTGCCAGCAGCGCGGGAGGGGCCAATCAGCCCCAGCATTTT
TRBJ1-2 | TRBV25-1 | few | NA | 11 | CASMSILGYTF | TGTGCCAGCATGAGCATCCTTGGCTACACCTTC
TRBJ1-2 | TRBV7-9 | NA | NA | 12 | CASSQAEYGYTF | TGTGCCAGCAGCCAAGCGGAGTATGGCTACACCTTC
TRBJ1-1 | TRBV11-2 | NA | NA | 15 | CASSFLLTGSTEAFF | TGTGCCAGCAGCTTCTTGCTGACAGGAAGCACTGAAGCTTTCTTT
TRBJ1-1 | TRBV5-4 | NA | TRBD1 | 14 | CASSRDRGHHEAFF | TGTGCCAGCAGCCGAGACAGGGGCCACCATGAAGCTTTCTTT
TRBJ1-1 | TRBV30 | NA | NA | 14 | CAWRARLPNTEAFF | TGTGCCTGGAGGGCTAGACTGCCGAACACTGAAGCTTTCTTT
TRBJ1-2 | TRBV27 | NA | NA | 19 | CASSFVVWRERPSNYGYTF | TGTGCCAGCAGTTTTGTGGTTTGGAGGGAACGACCCTCTAACTATGGCTACACCTTC
TRBJ1-1 | TRBV6-5 | NA | NA | 15 | CASSYSIFGNTEAFF | TGTGCCAGCAGTTACTCGATATTCGGGAACACTGAAGCTTTCTTT
TRBJ1-3 | TRBV5-6 | once | NA | 14 | CASSLDRRSFTIYF | TGTGCCAGCAGCTTGGACAGGCGTAGTTTCACCATATATTTT
TRBJ1-5 | TRBV27 | NA | NA | 16 | CASSLKQGLGNQPQHF | TGTGCCAGCAGTTTAAAACAGGGCCTGGGCAATCAGCCCCAGCATTTT
TRBJ1-2 | TRBV3-1/TRBV3-2 | NA | NA | 14 | CASSPAGGLKGYTF | TGTGCCAGCAGCCCCGCCGGGGGACTAAAAGGCTACACCTTC
TRBJ2-3 | TRBV30 | NA | TRBD2 | 13 | CAWTSGNTDTQYF | TGTGCCTGGACTAGCGGAAACACAGATACGCAGTATTTT
TRBJ2-7 | TRBV3-1/TRBV3-2 | NA | NA | 14 | CASSYRGGLSEQYF | TGTGCCAGCAGCTATAGGGGGGGGTTAAGCGAGCAGTACTTC
TRBJ2-1 | TRBV6-5 | NA | TRBD2 | 15 | CASKDIAGTYNEQFF | TGTGCCAGCAAAGATATAGCGGGGACTTACAATGAGCAGTTCTTC
TRBJ2-5 | TRBV12-3/TRBV12-4 | NA | TRBD1 | 12 | CASSLAPAGGYF | TGTGCCAGCAGTTTAGCGCCGGCAGGGGGGTACTTC
TRBJ2-7 | TRBV6-2/TRBV6-3 | NA | NA | 13 | CASSYLNSYEQYF | TGTGCCAGCAGTTACCTAAACTCCTACGAGCAGTACTTC
TRBJ2-1 | TRBV2 | NA | NA | 10 | CAGQLNEQFF | TGTGCCGGACAATTAAATGAGCAGTTCTTC
TRBJ2-1 | TRBV4-3 | NA | NA | 15 | CASSQDLPGAGEQFF | TGCGCCAGCAGCCAAGATCTCCCGGGAGCAGGCGAGCAGTTCTTC
TRBJ2-1 | TRBV2 | few | TRBD1 | 18 | CASSDTLTGGAVYNEQFF | TGTGCCAGCAGTGATACACTAACAGGGGGCGCGGTGTACAATGAGCAGTTCTTC
TRBJ1-6 | TRBV30 | NA | NA | 15 | CAWRPPGHGESPLHF | TGTGCCTGGAGACCTCCGGGACATGGGGAATCACCCCTCCACTTT
TRBJ2-4 | TRBV5-1 | NA | TRBD1 | 14 | CASSLGQTGDIQYF | TGCGCCAGCAGCCTGGGACAGACCGGAGACATTCAGTACTTC
TRBJ1-2 | TRBV28 | NA | NA | 13 | CASSRRPAYGYTF | TGTGCCAGCAGCCGGAGACCCGCCTATGGCTACACCTTC
TRBJ1-5 | TRBV7-8 | NA | NA | 13 | CASSPWGVQPQHF | TGTGCCAGCAGCCCCTGGGGGGTTCAGCCCCAGCATTTT
TRBJ1-5 | TRBV10-2 | NA | NA | 13 | CASSDNSNQPQHF | TGCGCCAGCAGTGATAATAGCAATCAGCCCCAGCATTTT
TRBJ2-1 | TRBV7-2 | NA | TRBD2 | 15 | CASSATSGRYNEQFF | TGTGCCAGCAGCGCTACTAGCGGGAGATACAATGAGCAGTTCTTC
TRBJ2-1 | TRBV5-1 | NA | NA | 18 | CASSLRSGSRVVYNEQFF | TGCGCCAGCAGCTTGCGTTCCGGCAGCCGGGTGGTCTACAATGAGCAGTTCTTC
TRBJ2-5 | TRBV27 | NA | NA | 13 | CASSPRPEGTQYF | TGTGCCAGCAGTCCCCGGCCAGAGGGGACCCAGTACTTC
TRBJ1-1 | TRBV29-1 | NA | TRBD1 | 13 | CSVQGRSNTEAFF | TGCAGCGTACAGGGGAGATCGAACACTGAAGCTTTCTTT
TRBJ2-7 | TRBV30 | NA | NA | 12 | CAWSVLTYEQYF | TGTGCCTGGAGTGTACTCACCTACGAGCAGTACTTC
TRBJ1-1 | TRBV25-1 | NA | NA | 15 | CASSEYRAKDTEAFF | TGTGCCAGCAGTGAATATAGAGCGAAAGACACTGAAGCTTTCTTT
TRBJ2-1 | TRBV5-1 | once | NA | 16 | CASSPGLKRRSDEQFF | TGCGCCAGCAGCCCGGGACTCAAACGGAGAAGCGATGAGCAGTTCTTC
TRBJ2-2 | TRBV6-5 | once | TRBD2 | 15 | CASNALAGANGELFF | TGTGCCAGCAACGCTCTAGCGGGAGCTAACGGGGAGCTGTTTTTT
TRBJ2-5 | TRBV7-2 | NA | TRBD2 | 13 | CASSPGLQETQYF | TGTGCCAGCAGCCCGGGACTACAAGAGACCCAGTACTTC